This TCR beta chain was identified in a study of T cells in Graves' hyperthyroidism and ophthalmopathy. In its sample, this clonotype was seen many times. Its antigen is undetermined. Across 18 months, stable Graves' hyperthyroidism was marked by no progression to ophthalmopathy. RNA transcripts served as the template for amplifying TCR beta CDR3 regions. Primed by the HTBI set, a first-round RT-PCR was run on the TCR CDR3. TCRdb re-called the multiplex PCR reads through MiXCR, storing one row per CDR3 protein. The sample holds 100,000 to 130,000 distinct CDR3 sequences, about a sixth seen once. The V gene lost 5 bases and the J gene lost 15 bases, with 23 bases spanning the gap. CDR1 is DFQATT and CDR2 is SNEGSKA in the germline V gene (reference sequence). This CDR3 is 13 amino acids long. Points from the study as a whole: Among clonotypes expanded in thyroid above 0.001, most were also found in blood. Ophthalmopathy, as predicted by the model, came a median 6.5 months after the prediction.

The sequence was obtained from a woman in her forties or fifties with Graves' hyperthyroidism. The sample consisted of blood. V is TRBV20-1 and J is TRBJ2-1; either TRBD1 or TRBD2 may supply D (5 bases each). In DNA, the CDR3 is TGCAGTGCTCTGAGGGGCCAGGAATTCAGTCCGTTCTTC. Translation gives CSALRGQEFSPFF.